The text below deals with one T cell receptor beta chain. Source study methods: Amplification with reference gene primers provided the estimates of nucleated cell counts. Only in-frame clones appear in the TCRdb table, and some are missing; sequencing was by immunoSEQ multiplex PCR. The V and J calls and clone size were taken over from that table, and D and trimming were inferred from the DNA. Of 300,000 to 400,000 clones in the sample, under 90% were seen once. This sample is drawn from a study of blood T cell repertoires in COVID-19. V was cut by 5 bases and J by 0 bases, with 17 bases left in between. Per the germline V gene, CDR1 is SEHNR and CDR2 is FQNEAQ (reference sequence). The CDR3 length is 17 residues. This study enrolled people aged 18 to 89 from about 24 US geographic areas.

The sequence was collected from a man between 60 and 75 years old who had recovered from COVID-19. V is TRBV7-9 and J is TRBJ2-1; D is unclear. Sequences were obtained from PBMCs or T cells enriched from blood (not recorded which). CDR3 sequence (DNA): TGTGCCAGCAGCCCTCCGAACTATAAAGGCTCCTACAATGAGCAGTTCTTC. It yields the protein CASSPPNYKGSYNEQFF.